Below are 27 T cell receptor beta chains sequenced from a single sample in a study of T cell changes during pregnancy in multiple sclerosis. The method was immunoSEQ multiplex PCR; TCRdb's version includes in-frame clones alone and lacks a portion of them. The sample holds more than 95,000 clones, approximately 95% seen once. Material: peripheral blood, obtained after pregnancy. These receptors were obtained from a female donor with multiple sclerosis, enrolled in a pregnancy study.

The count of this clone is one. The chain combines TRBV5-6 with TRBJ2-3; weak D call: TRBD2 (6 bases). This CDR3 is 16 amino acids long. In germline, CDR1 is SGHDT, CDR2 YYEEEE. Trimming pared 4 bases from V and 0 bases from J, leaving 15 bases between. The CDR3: CASSLRTIPSTDTQYF. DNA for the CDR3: TGTGCCAGCAGCCTCCGGACTATTCCTAGCACAGATACGCAGTATTTT.

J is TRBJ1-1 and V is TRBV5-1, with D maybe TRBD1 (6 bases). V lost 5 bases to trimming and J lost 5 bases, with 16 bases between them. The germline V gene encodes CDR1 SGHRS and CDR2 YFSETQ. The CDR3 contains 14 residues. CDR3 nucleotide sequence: TGCGCCAGCAGGGAGGGGGGGGCTGGAACTGAAGCTTTCTTT. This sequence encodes CASREGGAGTEAFF.

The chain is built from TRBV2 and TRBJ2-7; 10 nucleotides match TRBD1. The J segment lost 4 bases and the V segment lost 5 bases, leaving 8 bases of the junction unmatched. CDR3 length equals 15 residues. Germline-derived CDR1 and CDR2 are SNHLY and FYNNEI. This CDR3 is CASSRDRGLKYEQYF. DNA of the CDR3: TGTGCCAGCAGTAGAGACAGGGGGCTTAAGTACGAGCAGTACTTC.

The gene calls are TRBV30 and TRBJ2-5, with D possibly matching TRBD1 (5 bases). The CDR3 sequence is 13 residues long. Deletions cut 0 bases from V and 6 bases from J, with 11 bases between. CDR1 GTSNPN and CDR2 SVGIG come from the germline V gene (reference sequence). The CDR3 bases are TGTGCCTGGAGTGTACAAGGGGCGCAGACCCAGTACTTC. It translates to CAWSVQGAQTQYF.

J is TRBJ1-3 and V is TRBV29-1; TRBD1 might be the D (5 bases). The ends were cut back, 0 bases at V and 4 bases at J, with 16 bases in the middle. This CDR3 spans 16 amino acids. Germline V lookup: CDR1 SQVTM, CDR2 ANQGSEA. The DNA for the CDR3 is TGCAGCGTTGAAGATCGGAGGGACGAGGGCGGAAACACCATATATTTT. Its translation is CSVEDRRDEGGNTIYF.

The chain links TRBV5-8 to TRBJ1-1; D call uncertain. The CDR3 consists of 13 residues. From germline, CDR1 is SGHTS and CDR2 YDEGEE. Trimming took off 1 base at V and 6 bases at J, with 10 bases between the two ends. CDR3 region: CASSLSGLAEAFF. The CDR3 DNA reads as TGTGCCAGCAGCTTGAGTGGGCTCGCTGAAGCTTTCTTT.

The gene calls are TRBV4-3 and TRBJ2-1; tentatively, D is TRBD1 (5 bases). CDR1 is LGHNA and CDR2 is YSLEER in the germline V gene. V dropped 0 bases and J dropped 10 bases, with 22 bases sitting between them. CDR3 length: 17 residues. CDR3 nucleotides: TGCGCCAGCAGCCAAGATGCGTACCCCCACTCCAAGGGGGAGCAGTTCTTC. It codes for CASSQDAYPHSKGEQFF.

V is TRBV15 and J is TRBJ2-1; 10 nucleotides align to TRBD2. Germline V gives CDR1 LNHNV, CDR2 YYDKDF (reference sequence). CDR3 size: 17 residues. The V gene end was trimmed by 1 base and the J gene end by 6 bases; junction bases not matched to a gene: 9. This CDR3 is CATSRGTGLASLNEQFF. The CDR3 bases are TGTGCCACCAGCAGAGGAACGGGACTAGCGTCTCTCAATGAGCAGTTCTTC.

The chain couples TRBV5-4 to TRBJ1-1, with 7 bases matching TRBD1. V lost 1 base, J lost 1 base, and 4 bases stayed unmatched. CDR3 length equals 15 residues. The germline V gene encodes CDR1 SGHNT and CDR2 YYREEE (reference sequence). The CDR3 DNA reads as TGTGCCAGCAGCTTGATCGGGACAGCGAACACTGAAGCTTTCTTT. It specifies CASSLIGTANTEAFF.

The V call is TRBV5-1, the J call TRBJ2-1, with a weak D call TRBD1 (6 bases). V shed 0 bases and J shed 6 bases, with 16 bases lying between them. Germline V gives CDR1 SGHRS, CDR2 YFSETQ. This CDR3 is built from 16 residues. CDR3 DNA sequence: TGCGCCAGCAGCTTGGGGGACATCTTGGTGAGCAATGAGCAGTTCTTC. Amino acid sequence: CASSLGDILVSNEQFF.

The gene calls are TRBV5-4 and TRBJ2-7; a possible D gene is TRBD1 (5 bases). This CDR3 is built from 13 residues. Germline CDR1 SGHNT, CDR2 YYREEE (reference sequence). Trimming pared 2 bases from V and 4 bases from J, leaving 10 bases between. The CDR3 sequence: CASSLGEPYEQYF. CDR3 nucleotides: TGTGCCAGCAGCTTAGGGGAACCGTACGAGCAGTACTTC.

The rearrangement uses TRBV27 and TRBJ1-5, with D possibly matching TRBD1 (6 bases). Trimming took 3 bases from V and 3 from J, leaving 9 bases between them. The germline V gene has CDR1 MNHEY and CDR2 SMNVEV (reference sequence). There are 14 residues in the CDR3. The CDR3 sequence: CASSFTGLNQPQHF. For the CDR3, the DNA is TGTGCCAGCAGTTTCACAGGGCTCAATCAGCCCCAGCATTTT.

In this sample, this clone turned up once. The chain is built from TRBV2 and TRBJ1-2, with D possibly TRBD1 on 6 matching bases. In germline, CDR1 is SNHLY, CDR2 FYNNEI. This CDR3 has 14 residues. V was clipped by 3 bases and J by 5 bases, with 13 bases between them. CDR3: CASSEGASGYGYTF. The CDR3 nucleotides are TGTGCCAGCAGTGAGGGGGCGAGTGGGTATGGCTACACCTTC.

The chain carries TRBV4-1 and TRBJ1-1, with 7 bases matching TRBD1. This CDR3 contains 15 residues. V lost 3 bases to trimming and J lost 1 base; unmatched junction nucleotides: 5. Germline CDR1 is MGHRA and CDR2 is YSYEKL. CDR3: CASSQGTVRNTEAFF. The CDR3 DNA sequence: TGCGCCAGCAGCCAGGGGACAGTCAGGAACACTGAAGCTTTCTTT.

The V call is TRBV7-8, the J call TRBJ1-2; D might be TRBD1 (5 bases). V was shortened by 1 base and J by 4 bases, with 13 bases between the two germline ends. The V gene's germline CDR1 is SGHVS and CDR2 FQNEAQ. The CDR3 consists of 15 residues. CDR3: CASSLGVPRVYGYTF. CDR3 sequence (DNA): TGTGCCAGCAGCTTAGGGGTGCCCAGGGTCTATGGCTACACCTTC.

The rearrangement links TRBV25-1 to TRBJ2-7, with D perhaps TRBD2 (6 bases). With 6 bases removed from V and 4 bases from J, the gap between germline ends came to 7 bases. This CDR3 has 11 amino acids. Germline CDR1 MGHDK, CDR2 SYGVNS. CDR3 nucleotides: TGTGCCAGCAGGGGGGGTTACGAGCAGTACTTC. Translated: CASRGGYEQYF.

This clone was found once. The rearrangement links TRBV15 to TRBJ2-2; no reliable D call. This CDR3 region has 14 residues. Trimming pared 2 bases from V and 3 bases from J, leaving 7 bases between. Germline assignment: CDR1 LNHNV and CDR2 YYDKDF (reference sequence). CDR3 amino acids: CATSRQEYTGELFF. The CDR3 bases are TGTGCCACCAGCAGACAGGAATACACCGGGGAGCTGTTTTTT.

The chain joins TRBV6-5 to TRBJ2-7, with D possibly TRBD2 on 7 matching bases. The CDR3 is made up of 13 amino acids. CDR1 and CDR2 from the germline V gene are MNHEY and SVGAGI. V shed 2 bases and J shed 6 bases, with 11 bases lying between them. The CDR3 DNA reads TGTGCCAGCAGTTACCGGGGGGCTGGCGAGCAGTACTTC. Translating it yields CASSYRGAGEQYF.

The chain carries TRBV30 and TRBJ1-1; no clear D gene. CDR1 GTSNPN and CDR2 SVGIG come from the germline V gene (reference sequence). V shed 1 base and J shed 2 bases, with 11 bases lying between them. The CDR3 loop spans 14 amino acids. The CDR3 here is CAWSDPPVNTEAFF. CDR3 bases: TGTGCCTGGAGTGACCCCCCGGTTAACACTGAAGCTTTCTTT.

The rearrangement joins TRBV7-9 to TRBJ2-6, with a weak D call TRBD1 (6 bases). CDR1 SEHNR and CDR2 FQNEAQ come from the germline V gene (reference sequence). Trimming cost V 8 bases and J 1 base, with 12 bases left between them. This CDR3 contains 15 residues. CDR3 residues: CASARGESGANVLTF. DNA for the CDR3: TGTGCCAGCGCCAGGGGAGAGTCTGGGGCCAACGTCCTGACTTTC.

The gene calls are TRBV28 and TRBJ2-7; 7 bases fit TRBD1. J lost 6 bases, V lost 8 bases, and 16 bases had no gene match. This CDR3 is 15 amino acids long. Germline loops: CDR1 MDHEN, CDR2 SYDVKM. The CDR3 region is CASVEHRGPSSEQYF. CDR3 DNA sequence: TGTGCCAGCGTTGAGCACAGGGGTCCTAGTAGCGAGCAGTACTTC.

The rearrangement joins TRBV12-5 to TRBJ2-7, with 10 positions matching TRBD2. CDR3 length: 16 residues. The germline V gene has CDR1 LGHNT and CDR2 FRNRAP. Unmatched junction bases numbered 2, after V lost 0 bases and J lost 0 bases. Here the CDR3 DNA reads TGTGCTAGTGGTTTGGTACTAGCGGGAAGCTCCTACGAGCAGTACTTC. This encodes CASGLVLAGSSYEQYF.

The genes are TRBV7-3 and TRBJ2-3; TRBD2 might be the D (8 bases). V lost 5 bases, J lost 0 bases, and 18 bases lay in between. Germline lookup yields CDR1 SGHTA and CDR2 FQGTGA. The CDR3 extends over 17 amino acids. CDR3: CASSLRTGGRSTDTQYF. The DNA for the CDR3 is TGTGCCAGCAGCCTTAGGACAGGCGGGAGGAGCACAGATACGCAGTATTTT.

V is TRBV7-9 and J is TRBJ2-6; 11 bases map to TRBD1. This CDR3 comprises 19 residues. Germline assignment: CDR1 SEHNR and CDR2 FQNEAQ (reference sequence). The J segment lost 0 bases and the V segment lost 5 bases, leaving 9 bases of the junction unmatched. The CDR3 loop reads CASSRSRDRGVSGANVLTF. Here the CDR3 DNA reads TGTGCCAGCAGCAGATCTCGGGACAGGGGGGTCTCTGGGGCCAACGTCCTGACTTTC.

As DNA, the CDR3 is TGTGCCAGCAGTTTCCTACAGCCGAGACAGGGGAAAGATGGCTACACCTTC. It specifies CASSFLQPRQGKDGYTF. This rearrangement joins TRBV27 to TRBJ1-2; TRBD1 aligns across 8 bases. J was trimmed by 6 bases and V by 3 bases; bases with no gene match: 15. Germline V CDR1 and CDR2: MNHEY, SMNVEV (reference sequence). This CDR3 has 17 residues.

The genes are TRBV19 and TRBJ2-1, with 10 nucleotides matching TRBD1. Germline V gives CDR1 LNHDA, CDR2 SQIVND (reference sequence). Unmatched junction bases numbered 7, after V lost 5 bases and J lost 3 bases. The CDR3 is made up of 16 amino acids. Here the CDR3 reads CASSASGQGNYNEQFF. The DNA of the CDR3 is TGTGCCAGTAGTGCTTCGGGACAGGGGAACTACAATGAGCAGTTCTTC.

The CDR3 region is CASSPRGRVTTEAFF. The CDR3 bases are TGTGCCAGCAGCCCTCGCGGCAGGGTGACCACTGAAGCTTTCTTT. The chain recombines TRBV7-2 with TRBJ1-1; D perhaps matches TRBD1 (5 bases). In germline, CDR1 is SGHTA, CDR2 FQGNSA. The CDR3 contains 15 residues. The germline V and J ends were trimmed by 5 bases and 4 bases, with 17 bases remaining between them.